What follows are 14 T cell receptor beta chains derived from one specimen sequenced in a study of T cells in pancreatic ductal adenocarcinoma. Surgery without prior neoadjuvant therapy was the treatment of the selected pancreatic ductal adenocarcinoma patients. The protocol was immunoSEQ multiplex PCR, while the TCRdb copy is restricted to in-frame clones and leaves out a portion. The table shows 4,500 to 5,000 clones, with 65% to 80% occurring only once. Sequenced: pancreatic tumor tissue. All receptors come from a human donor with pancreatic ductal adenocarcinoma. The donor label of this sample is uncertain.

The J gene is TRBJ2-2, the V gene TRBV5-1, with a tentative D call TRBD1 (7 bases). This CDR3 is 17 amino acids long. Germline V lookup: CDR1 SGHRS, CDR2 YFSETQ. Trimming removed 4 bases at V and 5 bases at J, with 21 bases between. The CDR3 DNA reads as TGCGCCAGCAGCCCAGGGGGTAGCGGTCGACGGACCGGGGAGCTGTTTTTT. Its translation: CASSPGGSGRRTGELFF. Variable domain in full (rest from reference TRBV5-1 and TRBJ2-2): KAGVTQTPRYLIKTRGQQVTLSCSPISGHRSVSWYQQTPGQGLQFLFEYFSETQRNKGNFPGRFSGRQFSNSRSEMNVSTLELGDSALYLCASSPGGSGRRTGELFFGEGSRLTVL.

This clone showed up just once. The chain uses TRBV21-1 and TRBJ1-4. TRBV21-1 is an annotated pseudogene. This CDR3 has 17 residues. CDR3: CASSHSCYKVHNEKLFF. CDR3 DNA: TGTGCCAGCAGCCACTCGTGCTACAAGGTGCATAATGAAAAACTGTTTTTT.

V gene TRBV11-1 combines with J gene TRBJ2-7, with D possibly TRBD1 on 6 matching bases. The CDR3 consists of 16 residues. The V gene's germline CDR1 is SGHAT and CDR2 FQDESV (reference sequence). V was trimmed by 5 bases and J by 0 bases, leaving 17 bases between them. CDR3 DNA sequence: TGTGCCAGCAGCCCTAGGGGGTCCTTTAGCTCCTACGAGCAGTACTTC. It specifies CASSPRGSFSSYEQYF.

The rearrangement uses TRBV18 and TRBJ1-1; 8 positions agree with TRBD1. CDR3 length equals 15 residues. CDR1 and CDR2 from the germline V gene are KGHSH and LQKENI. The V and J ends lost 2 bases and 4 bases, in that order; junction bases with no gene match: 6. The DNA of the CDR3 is TGTGCCAGCTCACCAACATGGACAGGGACCACTGAAGCTTTCTTT. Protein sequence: CASSPTWTGTTEAFF.

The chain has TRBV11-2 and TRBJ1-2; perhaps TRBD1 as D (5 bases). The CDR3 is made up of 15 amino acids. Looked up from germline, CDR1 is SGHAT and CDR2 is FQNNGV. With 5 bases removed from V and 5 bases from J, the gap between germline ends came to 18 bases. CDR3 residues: CASSPAWGIGYGYTF. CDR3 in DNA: TGTGCCAGCAGCCCTGCTTGGGGGATCGGATATGGCTACACCTTC.

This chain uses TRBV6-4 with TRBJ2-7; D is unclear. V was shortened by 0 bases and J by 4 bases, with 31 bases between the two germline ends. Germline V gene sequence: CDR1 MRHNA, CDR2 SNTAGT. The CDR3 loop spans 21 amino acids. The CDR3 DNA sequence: TGTGCCAGCAGTGACTCTCGTCCGATCCAGTCTGGCCAGGCGTCTGTGTACGAGCAGTACTTC. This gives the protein CASSDSRPIQSGQASVYEQYF.

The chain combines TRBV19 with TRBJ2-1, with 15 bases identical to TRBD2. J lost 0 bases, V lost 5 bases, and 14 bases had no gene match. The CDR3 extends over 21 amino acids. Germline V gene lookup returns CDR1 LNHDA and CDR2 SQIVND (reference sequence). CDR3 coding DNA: TGTGCCAGTAGTTCTCGGACTAGCGGGGGGGGGAATTCGGGCTCCTACAATGAGCAGTTCTTC. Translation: CASSSRTSGGGNSGSYNEQFF.

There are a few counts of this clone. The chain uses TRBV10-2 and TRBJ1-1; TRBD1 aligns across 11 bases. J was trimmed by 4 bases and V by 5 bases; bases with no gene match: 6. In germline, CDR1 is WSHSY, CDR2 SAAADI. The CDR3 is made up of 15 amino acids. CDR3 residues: CASSRTGTGGTEAFF. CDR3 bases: TGCGCCAGCAGTCGAACCGGGACAGGGGGCACTGAAGCTTTCTTT.

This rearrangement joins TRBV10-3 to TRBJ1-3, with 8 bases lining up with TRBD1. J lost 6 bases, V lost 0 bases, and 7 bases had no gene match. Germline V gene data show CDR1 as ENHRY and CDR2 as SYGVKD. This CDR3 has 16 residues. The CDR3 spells CAISESKATGENTIYF. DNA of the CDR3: TGTGCCATCAGTGAGTCGAAGGCGACAGGGGAAAACACCATATATTTT.

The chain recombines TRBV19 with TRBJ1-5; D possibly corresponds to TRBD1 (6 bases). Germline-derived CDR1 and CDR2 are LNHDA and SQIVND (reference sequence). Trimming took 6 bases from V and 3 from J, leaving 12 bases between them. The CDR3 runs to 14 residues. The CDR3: CASSRNRDNQPQHF. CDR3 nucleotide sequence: TGTGCCAGTAGCCGCAACAGGGACAATCAGCCCCAGCATTTT.

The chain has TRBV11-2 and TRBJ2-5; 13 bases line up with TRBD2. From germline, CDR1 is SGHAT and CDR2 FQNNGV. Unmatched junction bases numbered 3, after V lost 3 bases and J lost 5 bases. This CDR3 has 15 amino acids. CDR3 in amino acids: CASSLGLAGRETQYF. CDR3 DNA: TGTGCCAGCAGCTTGGGACTAGCGGGGCGGGAGACCCAGTACTTC. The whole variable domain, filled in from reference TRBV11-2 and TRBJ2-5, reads EAGVAQSPRYKIIEKRQSVAFWCNPISGHATLYWYQQILGQGPKLLIQFQNNGVVDDSQLPKDRFSAERLKGVDSTLKIQPAKLEDSAVYLCASSLGLAGRETQYFGPGTRLLVL.

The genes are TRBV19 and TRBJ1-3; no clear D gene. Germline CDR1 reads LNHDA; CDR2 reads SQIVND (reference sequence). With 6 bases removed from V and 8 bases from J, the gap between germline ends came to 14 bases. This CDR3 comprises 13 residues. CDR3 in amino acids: CASSPGRRDTIYF. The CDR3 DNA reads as TGTGCCAGTAGCCCGGGGAGGCGGGACACCATATATTTT. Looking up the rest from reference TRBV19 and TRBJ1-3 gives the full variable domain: DGGITQSPKYLFRKEGQNVTLSCEQNLNHDAMYWYRQDPGQGLRLIYYSQIVNDFQKGDIAEGYSVSREKKESFPLTVTSAQKNPTAFYLCASSPGRRDTIYFGEGSWLTVV.

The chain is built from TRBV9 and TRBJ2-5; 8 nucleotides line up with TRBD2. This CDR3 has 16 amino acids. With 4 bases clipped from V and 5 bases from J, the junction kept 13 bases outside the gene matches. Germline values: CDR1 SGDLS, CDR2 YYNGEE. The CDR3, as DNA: TGTGCCAGCAGCCCGCGACGGGGGGGCGGACACGAGACCCAGTACTTC. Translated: CASSPRRGGGHETQYF.

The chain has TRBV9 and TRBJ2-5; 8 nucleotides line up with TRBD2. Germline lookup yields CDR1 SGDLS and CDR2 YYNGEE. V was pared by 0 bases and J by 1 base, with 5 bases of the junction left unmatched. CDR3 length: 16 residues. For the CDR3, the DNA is TGTGCCAGCAGCGTAGGAGCGGGGGCCCGCCAAGAGACCCAGTACTTC. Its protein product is CASSVGAGARQETQYF.